This section outlines one TCR beta chain sequence together with its context. V lost 3 bases to trimming and J lost 8 bases; unmatched junction nucleotides: 7. The length of the CDR3 is 13 residues. CDR1 is MNHEY and CDR2 is SMNVEV in the germline V gene (reference sequence). The table came from immunoSEQ multiplex PCR; TCRdb's copy has only in-frame clones and leaves some out. The repertoire holds 250,000 to 400,000 clones, approximately 85% seen once, with over 0.9% in the top ten. The sample is drawn from a study of cytomegalovirus exposure and HLA in healthy donors. The chain is built from TRBV27 and TRBJ2-7; TRBD1 matches at 7 bases. The TCR originated in a man between 25 and 39 years old in good health and CMV-seronegative. Input material: PBMCs. As DNA, the CDR3 is TGTGCCAGCAGTTTTCAGATGACAGGGAAGCAGTACTTC. It yields the protein CASSFQMTGKQYF.